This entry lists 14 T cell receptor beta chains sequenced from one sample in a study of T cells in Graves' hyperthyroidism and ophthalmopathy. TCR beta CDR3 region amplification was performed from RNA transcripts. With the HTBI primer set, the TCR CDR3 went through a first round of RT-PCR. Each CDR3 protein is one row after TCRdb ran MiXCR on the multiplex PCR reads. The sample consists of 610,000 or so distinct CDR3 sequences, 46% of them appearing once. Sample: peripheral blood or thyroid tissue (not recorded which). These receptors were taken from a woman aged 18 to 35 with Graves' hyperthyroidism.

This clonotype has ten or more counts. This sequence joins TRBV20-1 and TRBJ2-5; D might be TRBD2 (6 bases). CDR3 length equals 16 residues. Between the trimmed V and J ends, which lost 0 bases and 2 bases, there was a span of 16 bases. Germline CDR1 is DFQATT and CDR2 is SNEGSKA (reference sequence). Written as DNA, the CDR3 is TGCAGTGCTAGAGATTGGGTGGAGGGTAGTCAAGAGACCCAGTACTTC. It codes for CSARDWVEGSQETQYF.

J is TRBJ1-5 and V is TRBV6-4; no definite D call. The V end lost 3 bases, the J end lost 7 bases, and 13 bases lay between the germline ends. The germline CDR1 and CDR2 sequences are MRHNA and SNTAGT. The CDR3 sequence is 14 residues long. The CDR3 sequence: CASSESTGEQPQHF. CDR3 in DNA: TGTGCCAGCAGTGAAAGCACCGGGGAACAGCCCCAGCATTTT.

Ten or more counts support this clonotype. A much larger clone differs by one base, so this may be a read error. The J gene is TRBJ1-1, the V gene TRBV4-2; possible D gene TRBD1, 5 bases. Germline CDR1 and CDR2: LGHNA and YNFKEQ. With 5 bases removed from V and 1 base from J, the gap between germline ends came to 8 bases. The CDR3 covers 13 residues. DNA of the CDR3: TGTGCCAGCAGCTTTACAGGGAACACTGAAGCTTTCTTT. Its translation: CASSFTGNTEAFF.

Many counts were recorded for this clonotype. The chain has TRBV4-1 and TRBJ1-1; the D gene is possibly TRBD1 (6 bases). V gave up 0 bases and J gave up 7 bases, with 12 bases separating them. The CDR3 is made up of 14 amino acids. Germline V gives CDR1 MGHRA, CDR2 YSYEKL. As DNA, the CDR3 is TGCGCCAGCAGCCAAGATACGGGGGCGAGTGAAGCTTTCTTT. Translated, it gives CASSQDTGASEAFF.

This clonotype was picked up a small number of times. CDR3 bases: TGTGCCAGCAGCCACCTAAGCGGACGCACAGATACGCAGTATTTT. This encodes CASSHLSGRTDTQYF. The V call is TRBV7-3, the J call TRBJ2-3; TRBD2 is a possible D gene (5 bases). The CDR3 totals 15 residues. Germline V CDR1 and CDR2: SGHTA, FQGTGA. V was shortened by 5 bases and J by 1 base, with 13 bases between the two germline ends.

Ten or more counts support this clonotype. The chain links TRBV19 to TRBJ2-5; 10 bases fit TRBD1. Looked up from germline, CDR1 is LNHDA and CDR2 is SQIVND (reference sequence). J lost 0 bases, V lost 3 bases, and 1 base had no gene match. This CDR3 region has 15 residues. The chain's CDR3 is CASSIDRGHQETQYF. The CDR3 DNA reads TGTGCCAGTAGTATCGACAGGGGGCACCAAGAGACCCAGTACTTC.

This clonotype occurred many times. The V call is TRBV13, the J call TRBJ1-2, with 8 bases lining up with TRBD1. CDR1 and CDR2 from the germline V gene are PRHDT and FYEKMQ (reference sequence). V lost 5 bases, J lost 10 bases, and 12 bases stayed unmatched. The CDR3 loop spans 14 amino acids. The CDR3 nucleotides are TGTGCCAGCAGCCTATCTCCGGACAGGGCTAACTACACCTTC. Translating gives CASSLSPDRANYTF.

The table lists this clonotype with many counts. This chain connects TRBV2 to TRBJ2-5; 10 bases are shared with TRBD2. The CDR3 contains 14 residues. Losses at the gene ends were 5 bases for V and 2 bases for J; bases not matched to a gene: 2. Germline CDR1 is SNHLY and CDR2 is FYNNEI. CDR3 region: CASSRTSGQETQYF. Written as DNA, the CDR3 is TGTGCCAGCAGTAGGACTAGCGGACAAGAGACCCAGTACTTC.

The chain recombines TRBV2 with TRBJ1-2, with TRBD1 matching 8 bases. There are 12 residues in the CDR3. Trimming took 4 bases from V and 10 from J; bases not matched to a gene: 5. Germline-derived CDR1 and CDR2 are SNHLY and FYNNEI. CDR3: CASSGSDRAYTF. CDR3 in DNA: TGTGCCAGCAGTGGGTCGGACAGGGCCTACACCTTC.

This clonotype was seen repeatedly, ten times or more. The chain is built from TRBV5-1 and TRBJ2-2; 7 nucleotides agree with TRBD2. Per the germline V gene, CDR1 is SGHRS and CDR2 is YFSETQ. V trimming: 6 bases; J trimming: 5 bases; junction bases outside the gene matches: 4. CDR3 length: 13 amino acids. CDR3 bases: TGCGCCAGCACTAGCGGCAGGACCGGGGAGCTGTTTTTT. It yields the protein CASTSGRTGELFF.

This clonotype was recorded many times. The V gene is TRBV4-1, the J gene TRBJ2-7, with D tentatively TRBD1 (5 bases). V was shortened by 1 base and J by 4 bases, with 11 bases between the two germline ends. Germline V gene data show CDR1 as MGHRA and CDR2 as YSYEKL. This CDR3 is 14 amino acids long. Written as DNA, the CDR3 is TGCGCCAGCAGCCAAGTATCCAGGGATTACGAGCAGTACTTC. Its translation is CASSQVSRDYEQYF.

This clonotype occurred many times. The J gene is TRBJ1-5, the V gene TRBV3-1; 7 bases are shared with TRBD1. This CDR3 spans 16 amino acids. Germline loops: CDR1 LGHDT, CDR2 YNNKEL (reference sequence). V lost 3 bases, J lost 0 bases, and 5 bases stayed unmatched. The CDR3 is CASSQDRSYSNQPQHF. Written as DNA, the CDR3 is TGTGCCAGCAGCCAGGACAGGTCTTATAGCAATCAGCCCCAGCATTTT.

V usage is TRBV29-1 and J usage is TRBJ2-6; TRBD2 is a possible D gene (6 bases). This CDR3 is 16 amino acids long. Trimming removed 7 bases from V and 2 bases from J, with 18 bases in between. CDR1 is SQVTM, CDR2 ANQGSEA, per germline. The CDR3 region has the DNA TGCAGCGCCAGCAGTTGGGACTTAGCTGGGGCCAACGTCCTGACTTTC. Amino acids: CSASSWDLAGANVLTF.

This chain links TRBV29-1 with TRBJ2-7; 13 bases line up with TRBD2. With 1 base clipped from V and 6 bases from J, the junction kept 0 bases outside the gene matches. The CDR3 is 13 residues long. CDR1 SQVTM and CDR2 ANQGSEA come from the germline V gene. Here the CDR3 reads CSVEGLAGGEQYF. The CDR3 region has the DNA TGCAGCGTTGAAGGACTAGCGGGAGGCGAGCAGTACTTC.